These 18 T cell receptor beta chains originate from one sample sequenced in a study of blood T cell repertoires in COVID-19. Sequencing used immunoSEQ multiplex PCR; TCRdb keeps in-frame clones, though not all of them. The table includes a few hundred thousand clones, under 85% detected once. The sequenced sample consisted of peripheral blood. These receptors originate from a young man who had recovered from COVID-19.

This chain uses TRBV9 with TRBJ2-5, with D possibly being TRBD1 (5 bases). V lost 3 bases, J lost 5 bases, and 14 bases lay in between. This CDR3 has 14 amino acids. Germline CDR1 and CDR2: SGDLS and YYNGEE. The CDR3 region is CASSEGAPGETQYF. The CDR3, as DNA: TGTGCCAGCAGCGAAGGCGCCCCAGGGGAGACCCAGTACTTC. Full variable domain (outside the CDR3, taken from reference TRBV9 and TRBJ2-5): DSGVTQTPKHLITATGQRVTLRCSPRSGDLSVYWYQQSLDQGLQFLIQYYNGEERAKGNILERFSAQQFPDLHSELNLSSLELGDSALYFCASSEGAPGETQYFGPGTRLLVL.

This clone was recorded a few times. The chain joins TRBV6-5 to TRBJ1-1; TRBD1 is a possible D gene (6 bases). Trimming pared 2 bases from V and 1 base from J, leaving 8 bases between. CDR1 and CDR2 from the germline V gene are MNHEY and SVGAGI. This CDR3 has 14 residues. CDR3 amino acids: CASSYMGANTEAFF. CDR3 DNA: TGTGCCAGCAGTTACATGGGGGCGAACACTGAAGCTTTCTTT.

This chain joins TRBV12-3 or TRBV12-4 and TRBJ2-7, with D uncertain. V was cut by 3 bases and J by 5 bases, with 8 bases left in between. The CDR3 contains 12 residues. The CDR3 loop reads CASSFESHEQYF. The CDR3, as DNA: TGTGCCAGCAGTTTTGAGAGTCACGAGCAGTACTTC.

This chain connects TRBV18 to TRBJ1-2, with D hard to call. Trimming cost V 3 bases and J 4 bases, with 9 bases left between them. Germline values: CDR1 KGHSH, CDR2 LQKENI. This CDR3 comprises 13 residues. The chain's CDR3 is CASSPAQVYGYTF. The CDR3, as DNA: TGTGCCAGCTCACCCGCGCAGGTCTATGGCTACACCTTC.

V gene TRBV5-4 combines with J gene TRBJ2-1; tentative D call: TRBD2 (6 bases). This CDR3 has 15 residues. Germline CDR1 reads SGHNT; CDR2 reads YYREEE (reference sequence). Trimming took 3 bases from V and 6 from J, leaving 16 bases between them. The CDR3: CASSSGYIGGNEQFF. The DNA for the CDR3 is TGTGCCAGCAGCTCAGGGTATATCGGGGGCAATGAGCAGTTCTTC.

The V gene is TRBV5-5, the J gene TRBJ1-3, with 7 nucleotides matching TRBD1. The length of the CDR3 is 15 residues. The trim removed 3 bases at V and 4 bases at J, leaving 7 bases unmatched. Germline-derived CDR1 and CDR2 are SGHKS and YYEKEE (reference sequence). In DNA, the CDR3 is TGTGCCAGCAGCTCCCCCGAGGGGGCGGGAAACACCATATATTTT. This translates into CASSSPEGAGNTIYF.

The CDR3 sequence: CATSRDLSGANVLTF. CDR3 bases: TGTGCCACCAGCAGAGACCTTTCTGGGGCCAACGTCCTGACTTTC. The chain combines TRBV15 with TRBJ2-6; D not resolved. Trimming pared 0 bases from V and 1 base from J, leaving 4 bases between. The CDR3 is 15 residues long. Germline lookup yields CDR1 LNHNV and CDR2 YYDKDF (reference sequence).

The chain recombines TRBV10-1 with TRBJ2-2; no reliable D call. The V gene lost 6 bases and the J gene lost 5 bases, with 7 bases spanning the gap. Germline V lookup: CDR1 WNHNN, CDR2 SYGVQD (reference sequence). The CDR3 runs to 12 residues. The CDR3 loop reads CASSGWTGELFF. The CDR3 bases are TGCGCCAGCAGCGGTTGGACCGGGGAGCTGTTTTTT.

The V call is TRBV5-4, the J call TRBJ2-2, with unresolved D. The ends were cut back, 1 base at V and 5 bases at J, with 6 bases in the middle. The CDR3 is 13 amino acids. Germline V gene sequence: CDR1 SGHNT, CDR2 YYREEE (reference sequence). For the CDR3, the DNA is TGTGCCAGCAGCTTGTCTACGACCGGGGAGCTGTTTTTT. The encoded protein is CASSLSTTGELFF.

The chain recombines TRBV27 with TRBJ1-2, with a tentative D call TRBD1 (6 bases). V lost 6 bases and J lost 5, with 13 bases in between. CDR1 MNHEY and CDR2 SMNVEV come from the germline V gene (reference sequence). The CDR3 has 13 amino acids. The CDR3 loop reads CASRQGNGYGYTF. CDR3 nucleotide sequence: TGTGCCAGCAGACAGGGCAATGGGTATGGCTACACCTTC.

The chain has TRBV19 and TRBJ1-5, with TRBD1 matching 7 bases. The CDR3 runs 15 residues. CDR1 and CDR2 (germline): LNHDA, SQIVND (reference sequence). V shed 5 bases and J 4 bases; nucleotides not matched to a gene: 8. Here the CDR3 reads CASSSETGPNQPQHF. In DNA form, the CDR3 reads TGTGCCAGTAGTTCCGAGACAGGGCCAAATCAGCCCCAGCATTTT.

The gene calls are TRBV10-3 and TRBJ2-3, with 9 bases lining up with TRBD1. Germline V gene lookup returns CDR1 ENHRY and CDR2 SYGVKD. The CDR3 is 15 amino acids. The junction had 8 bases not matched to a gene; V was cut back by 7 bases and J by 3 bases. In nucleotides, the CDR3 is TGTGCCATCACACGGACAGGGGATAAGACAGATACGCAGTATTTT. This translates into CAITRTGDKTDTQYF.

The chain joins TRBV6-5 to TRBJ1-5; D is possibly TRBD1 (5 bases). Germline V CDR1 and CDR2: MNHEY, SVGAGI. The CDR3 runs to 13 residues. V was trimmed by 6 bases and J by 6 bases, leaving 12 bases between them. The CDR3 DNA sequence: TGTGCCAGCAGATTGACGGGGGGTCAGCCCCAGCATTTT. This translates into CASRLTGGQPQHF.

The chain carries TRBV5-1 and TRBJ2-3, with D tentatively TRBD2 (6 bases). Germline CDR1 reads SGHRS; CDR2 reads YFSETQ. CDR3 length: 16 residues. The ends were cut back, 0 bases at V and 0 bases at J, with 11 bases in the middle. As DNA, the CDR3 is TGCGCCAGCAGCTTGGAGGGGACTCCTAGCACAGATACGCAGTATTTT. It specifies CASSLEGTPSTDTQYF.

The chain couples TRBV7-8 to TRBJ2-3; 10 bases are shared with TRBD1. The V gene's germline CDR1 is SGHVS and CDR2 FQNEAQ. The CDR3 has 15 residues. After removal of 5 bases from V and 4 bases from J, the junction contained 6 bases not matched to a gene. CDR3 bases: TGTGCCAGCAGCCCCCCCGGGACAGGGGCAGATACGCAGTATTTT. It specifies CASSPPGTGADTQYF. The full variable domain, in which reference TRBV7-8 and TRBJ2-3 provide the parts outside the CDR3, is GAGVSQSPRYKVAKRGQDVALRCDPISGHVSLFWYQQALGQGPEFLTYFQNEAQLDKSGLPSDRFFAERPEGSVSTLKIQRTQQEDSAVYLCASSPPGTGADTQYFGPGTRLTVL.

The chain links TRBV5-1 to TRBJ1-1, with 7 bases that match TRBD1. Per germline, CDR1 SGHRS and CDR2 YFSETQ. J gave up 0 bases and V 5 bases, and 4 bases lay outside the gene matches. CDR3 size: 14 residues. The CDR3, as DNA: TGCGCCAGCAGACCCGGGACAGTGAACACTGAAGCTTTCTTT. This codes for CASRPGTVNTEAFF.

The chain's CDR3 is CASSEGQGANEQFF. Written as DNA, the CDR3 is TGTGCCAGCAGTGAGGGACAGGGGGCGAATGAGCAGTTCTTC. This chain connects TRBV2 to TRBJ2-1; 12 positions agree with TRBD1. Germline CDR1 and CDR2: SNHLY and FYNNEI. With 3 bases clipped from V and 7 bases from J, the junction kept 1 base outside the gene matches. There are 14 residues in the CDR3.

This clone has more than one count but fewer than ten. The gene calls are TRBV12-3 or TRBV12-4 and TRBJ1-1; D not resolved. V was cut by 4 bases and J by 3 bases, with 3 bases left in between. The CDR3 has 11 residues. The DNA of the CDR3 is TGTGCCAGCAGTTCTGACACTGAAGCTTTCTTT. Translation: CASSSDTEAFF.